Included here is one TCR beta chain sequence, with context. The sample is drawn from a study of PD-1 blockade in classical Hodgkin lymphoma. Each of the patients experienced relapse following autologous stem cell transplantation, and their brentuximab vedotin exposure differed. Here immunoSEQ multiplex PCR was the method, and the copy in TCRdb shows in-frame clones only, minus some. Here the sample spans about 13,000 clones, around nine tenths being singletons. The germline V gene has CDR1 SEHNR and CDR2 FQNEAQ (reference sequence). This CDR3 is 11 amino acids long. Trimming took off 7 bases at V and 6 bases at J, with 9 bases between the two ends.

This clonotype originated in a human donor with classical Hodgkin lymphoma. Sample: peripheral blood mononuclear cells (PBMCs), taken at baseline. The genes are TRBV7-9 and TRBJ1-2; D remains unclear. CDR3 nucleotide sequence: TGTGCCAGCACTGTCCCCAATGGCTACACCTTC. The encoded protein is CASTVPNGYTF.